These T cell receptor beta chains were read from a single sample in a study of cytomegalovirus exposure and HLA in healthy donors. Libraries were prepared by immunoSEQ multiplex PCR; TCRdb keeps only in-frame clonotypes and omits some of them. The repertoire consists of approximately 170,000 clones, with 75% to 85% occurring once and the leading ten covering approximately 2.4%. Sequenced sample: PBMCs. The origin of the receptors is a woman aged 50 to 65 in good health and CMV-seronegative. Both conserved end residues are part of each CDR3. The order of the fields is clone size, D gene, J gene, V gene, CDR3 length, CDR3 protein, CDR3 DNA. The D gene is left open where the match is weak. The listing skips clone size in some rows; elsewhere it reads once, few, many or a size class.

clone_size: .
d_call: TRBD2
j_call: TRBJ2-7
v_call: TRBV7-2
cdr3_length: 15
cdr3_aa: CASSLELAGAHEQYF
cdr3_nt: TGTGCCAGCAGCTTAGAACTAGCGGGAGCACACGAGCAGTACTTC

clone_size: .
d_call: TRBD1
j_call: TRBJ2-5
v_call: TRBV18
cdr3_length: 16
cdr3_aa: CASSPFVRDSQGTQYF
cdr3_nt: TGTGCCAGCTCACCCTTCGTTCGGGACAGCCAAGGGACCCAGTACTTC

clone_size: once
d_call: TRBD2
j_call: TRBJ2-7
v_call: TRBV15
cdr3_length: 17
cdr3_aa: CATSRVGRGGRAHEQYF
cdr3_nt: TGTGCCACCAGCAGAGTAGGGCGGGGCGGGAGGGCCCACGAGCAGTACTTC

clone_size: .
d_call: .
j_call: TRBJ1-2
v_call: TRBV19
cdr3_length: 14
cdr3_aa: CASRSRQVLYGYTF
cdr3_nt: TGTGCCAGTAGATCCCGACAGGTCCTATATGGCTACACCTTC

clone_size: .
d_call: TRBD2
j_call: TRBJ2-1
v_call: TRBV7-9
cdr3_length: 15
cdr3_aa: CASSFWTSDHNEQFF
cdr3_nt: TGTGCCAGCAGCTTTTGGACTAGCGACCACAATGAGCAGTTCTTC

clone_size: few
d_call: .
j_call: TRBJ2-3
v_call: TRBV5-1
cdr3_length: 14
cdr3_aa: CASSPPDSTDTQYF
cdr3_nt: TGCGCCAGCAGCCCCCCGGACAGTACAGATACGCAGTATTTT

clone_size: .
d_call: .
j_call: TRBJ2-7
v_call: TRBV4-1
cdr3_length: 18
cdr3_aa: CASSQDPPGAANNYEQYF
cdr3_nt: TGCGCCAGCAGCCAAGACCCCCCCGGAGCGGCGAATAACTACGAGCAGTACTTC

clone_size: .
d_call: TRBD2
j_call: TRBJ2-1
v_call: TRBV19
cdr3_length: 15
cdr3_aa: CASSRTSGSVDEQFF
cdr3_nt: TGTGCCAGTAGTAGAACTAGCGGGAGCGTTGATGAGCAGTTCTTC

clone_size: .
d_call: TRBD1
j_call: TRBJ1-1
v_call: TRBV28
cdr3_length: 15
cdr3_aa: CASSSARQGSTEAFF
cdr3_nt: TGTGCCAGCAGTTCCGCCCGACAGGGGAGCACTGAAGCTTTCTTT

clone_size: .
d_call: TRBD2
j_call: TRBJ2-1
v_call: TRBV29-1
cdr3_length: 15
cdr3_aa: CSVGERGSSYNEQFF
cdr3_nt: TGCAGCGTTGGGGAGCGGGGGAGCTCCTACAATGAGCAGTTCTTC

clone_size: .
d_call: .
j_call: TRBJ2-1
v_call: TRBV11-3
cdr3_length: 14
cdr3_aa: CASSPRRTGDEQFF
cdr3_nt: TGTGCCAGCAGCCCTAGACGCACCGGCGATGAGCAGTTCTTC

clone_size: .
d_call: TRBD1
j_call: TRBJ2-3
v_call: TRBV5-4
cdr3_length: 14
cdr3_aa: CASSPGQDAHTQYF
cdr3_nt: TGTGCCAGCAGCCCCGGACAGGATGCTCATACGCAGTATTTT

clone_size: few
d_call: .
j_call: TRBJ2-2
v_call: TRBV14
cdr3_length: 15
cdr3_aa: CASSYRTLNTGELFF
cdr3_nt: TGTGCCAGCAGCTACCGGACACTGAACACCGGGGAGCTGTTTTTT

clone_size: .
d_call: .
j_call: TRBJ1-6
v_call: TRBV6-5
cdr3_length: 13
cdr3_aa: CASKYRDNSPLHF
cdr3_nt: TGTGCCAGCAAATACAGGGATAATTCACCCCTCCACTTT

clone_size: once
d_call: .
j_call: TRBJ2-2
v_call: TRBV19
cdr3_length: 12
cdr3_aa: CASSMGVGELFF
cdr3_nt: TGTGCCAGTAGTATGGGAGTCGGGGAGCTGTTTTTT

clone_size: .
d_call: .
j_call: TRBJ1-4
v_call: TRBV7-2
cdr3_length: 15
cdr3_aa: CASSSTIATNEKLFF
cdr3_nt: TGTGCCAGCAGCTCCACAATTGCAACTAATGAAAAACTGTTTTTT

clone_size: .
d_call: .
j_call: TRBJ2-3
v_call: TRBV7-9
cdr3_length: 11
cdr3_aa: CSSSRSDTQYF
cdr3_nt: TGTTCCAGCAGCCGGTCGGATACGCAGTATTTT

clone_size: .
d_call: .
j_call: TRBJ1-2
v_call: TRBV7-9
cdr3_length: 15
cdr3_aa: CASSLEYFGDYGYTF
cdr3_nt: TGTGCCAGCAGCTTAGAATACTTCGGGGACTATGGCTACACCTTC

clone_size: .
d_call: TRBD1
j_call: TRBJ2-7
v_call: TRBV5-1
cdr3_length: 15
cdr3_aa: CASSTGTGSSYEQYF
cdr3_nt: TGCGCCAGCAGCACGGGGACAGGGAGCTCCTACGAGCAGTACTTC

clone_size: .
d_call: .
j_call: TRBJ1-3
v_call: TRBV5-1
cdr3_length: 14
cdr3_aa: CASSLTVGGNTIYF
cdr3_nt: TGCGCCAGCAGCCTGACAGTGGGAGGAAACACCATATATTTT

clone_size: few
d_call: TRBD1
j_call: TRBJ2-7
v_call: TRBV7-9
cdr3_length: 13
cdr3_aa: CASSRTGGYEQYF
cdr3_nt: TGTGCCAGCAGCCGCACAGGGGGCTACGAGCAGTACTTC

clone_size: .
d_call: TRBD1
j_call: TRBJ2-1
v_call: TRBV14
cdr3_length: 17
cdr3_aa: CASSQTGGLFSYNEQFF
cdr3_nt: TGTGCCAGCAGCCAGACAGGGGGCCTATTCTCCTACAATGAGCAGTTCTTC

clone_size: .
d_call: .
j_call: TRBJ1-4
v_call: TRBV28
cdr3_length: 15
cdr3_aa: CASSFAGVANEKLFF
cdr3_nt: TGTGCCAGCAGTTTCGCCGGGGTCGCTAATGAAAAACTGTTTTTT

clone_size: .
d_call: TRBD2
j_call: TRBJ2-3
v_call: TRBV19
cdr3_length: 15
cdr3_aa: CASSLKGLGPYRQYF
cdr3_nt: TGTGCCAGTAGCCTGAAGGGACTAGGCCCTTACCGACAGTATTTT

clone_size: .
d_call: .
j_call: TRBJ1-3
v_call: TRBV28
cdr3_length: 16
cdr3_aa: CASSWGGGRSGNTIYF
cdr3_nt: TGTGCCAGCAGTTGGGGCGGGGGGCGGTCAGGAAACACCATATATTTT

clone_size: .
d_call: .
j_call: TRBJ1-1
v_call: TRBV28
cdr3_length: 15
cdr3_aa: CASTLFVGLNTEAFF
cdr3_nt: TGTGCCAGCACCCTTTTCGTTGGGCTGAACACTGAAGCTTTCTTT

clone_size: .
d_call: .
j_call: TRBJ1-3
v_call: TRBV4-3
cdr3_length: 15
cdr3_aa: CASSQVGKLENTIYF
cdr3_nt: TGCGCCAGCAGCCAAGTGGGCAAGCTCGAAAACACCATATATTTT

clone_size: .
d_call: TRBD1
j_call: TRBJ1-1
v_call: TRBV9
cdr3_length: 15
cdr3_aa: CASSMRTGADTEAFF
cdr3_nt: TGTGCCAGCAGCATGCGGACAGGGGCAGACACTGAAGCTTTCTTT

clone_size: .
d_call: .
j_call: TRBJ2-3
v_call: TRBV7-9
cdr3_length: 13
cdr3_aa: CASSLIGTDTQYF
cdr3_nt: TGTGCCAGCAGCTTAATAGGCACAGATACGCAGTATTTT

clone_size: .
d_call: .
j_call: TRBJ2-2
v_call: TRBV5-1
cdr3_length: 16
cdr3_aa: CASTTRPGTNTGELFF
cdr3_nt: TGCGCCAGCACCACCCGGCCGGGGACTAACACCGGGGAGCTGTTTTTT

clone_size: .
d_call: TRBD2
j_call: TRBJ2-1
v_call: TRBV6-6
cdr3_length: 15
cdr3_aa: CASRGRGGTYNEQFF
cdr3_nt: TGTGCCAGCAGGGGGCGGGGGGGAACCTACAATGAGCAGTTCTTC

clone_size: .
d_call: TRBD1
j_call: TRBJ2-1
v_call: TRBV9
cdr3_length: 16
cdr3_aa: CASSREGTASYNEQFF
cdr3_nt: TGTGCCAGCAGTAGAGAAGGGACAGCCTCCTACAATGAGCAGTTCTTC

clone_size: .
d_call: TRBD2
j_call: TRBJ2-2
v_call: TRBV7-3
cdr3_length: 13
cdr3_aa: CASSLRRERELFF
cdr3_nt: TGTGCCAGCAGCCTTCGGCGGGAGCGGGAGCTGTTTTTT

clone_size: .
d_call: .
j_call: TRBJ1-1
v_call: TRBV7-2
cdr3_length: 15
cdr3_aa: CASSFDGWVNTEAFF
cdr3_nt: TGTGCCAGCAGTTTCGACGGGTGGGTCAACACTGAAGCTTTCTTT

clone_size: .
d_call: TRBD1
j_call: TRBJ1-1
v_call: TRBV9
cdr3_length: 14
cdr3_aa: CASTLTGESTEAFF
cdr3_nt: TGTGCCAGCACCCTGACAGGGGAGAGCACTGAAGCTTTCTTT

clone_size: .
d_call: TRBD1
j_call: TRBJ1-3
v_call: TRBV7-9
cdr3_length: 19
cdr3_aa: CASSRDRGSASGLRNTIYF
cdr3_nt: TGTGCCAGCAGCCGCGACAGGGGGTCTGCCAGTGGTTTGAGAAACACCATATATTTT

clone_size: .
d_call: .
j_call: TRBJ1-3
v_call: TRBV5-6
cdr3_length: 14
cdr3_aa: CASSLDRVRGTIYF
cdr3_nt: TGTGCCAGCAGCTTGGACAGGGTCCGTGGCACCATATATTTT

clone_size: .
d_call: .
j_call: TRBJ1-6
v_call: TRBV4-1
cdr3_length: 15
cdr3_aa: CASSQGRAYNSPLHF
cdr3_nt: TGCGCCAGCAGCCAAGGGAGAGCTTATAATTCACCCCTCCACTTT

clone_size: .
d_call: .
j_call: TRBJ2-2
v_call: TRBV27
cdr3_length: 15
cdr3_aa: CAPQGCCGRRGELFF
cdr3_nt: TGTGCCCCCCAGGGATGTTGCGGTCGGCGGGGGGAGCTGTTTTTT

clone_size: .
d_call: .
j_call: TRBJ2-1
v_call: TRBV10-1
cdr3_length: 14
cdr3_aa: CASSERDTYNEQFF
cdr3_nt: TGCGCCAGCAGTGAGAGGGACACCTACAATGAGCAGTTCTTC

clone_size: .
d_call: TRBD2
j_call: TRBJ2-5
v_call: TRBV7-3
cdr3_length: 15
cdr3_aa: CASSRSGTYQETQYF
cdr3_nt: TGTGCCAGCAGCCGTAGCGGGACGTACCAAGAGACCCAGTACTTC

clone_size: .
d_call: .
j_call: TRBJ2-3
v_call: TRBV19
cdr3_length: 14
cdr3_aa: CASRAGKGTDTQYF
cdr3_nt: TGTGCCAGTAGGGCGGGGAAGGGCACAGATACGCAGTATTTT

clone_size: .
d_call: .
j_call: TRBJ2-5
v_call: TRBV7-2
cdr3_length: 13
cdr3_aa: CASNPDGGRTQYF
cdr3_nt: TGTGCCAGCAACCCGGATGGGGGGAGGACCCAGTACTTC

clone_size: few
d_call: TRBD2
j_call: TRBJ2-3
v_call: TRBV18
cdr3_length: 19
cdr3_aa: CASSPTGTSGGASTDTQYF
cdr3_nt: TGTGCCAGCTCACCAACTGGGACTAGCGGGGGAGCTAGCACAGATACGCAGTATTTT

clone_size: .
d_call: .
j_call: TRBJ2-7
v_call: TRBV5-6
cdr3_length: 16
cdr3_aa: CASSLDKGPGGHEQYF
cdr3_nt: TGTGCCAGCAGCTTGGACAAGGGACCAGGGGGGCACGAGCAGTACTTC

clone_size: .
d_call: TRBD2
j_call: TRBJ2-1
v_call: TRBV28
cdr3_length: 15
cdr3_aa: CASSATSGRAHEQFF
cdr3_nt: TGTGCCAGCAGCGCTACTAGCGGGAGGGCCCATGAGCAGTTCTTC

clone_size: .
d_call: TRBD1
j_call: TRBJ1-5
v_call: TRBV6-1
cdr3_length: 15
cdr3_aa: CASSETGVSNQPQHF
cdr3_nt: TGTGCCAGCAGTGAAACAGGGGTCAGCAATCAGCCCCAGCATTTT

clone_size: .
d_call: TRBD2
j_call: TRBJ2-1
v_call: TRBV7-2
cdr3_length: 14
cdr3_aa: CASSRGGSPGEQFF
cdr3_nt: TGTGCCAGCAGCCGGGGGGGCTCCCCGGGTGAGCAGTTCTTC

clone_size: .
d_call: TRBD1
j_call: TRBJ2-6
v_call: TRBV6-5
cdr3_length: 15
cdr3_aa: CASGQGGSGANVLTF
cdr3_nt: TGTGCCAGTGGACAGGGCGGCTCTGGGGCCAACGTCCTGACTTTC

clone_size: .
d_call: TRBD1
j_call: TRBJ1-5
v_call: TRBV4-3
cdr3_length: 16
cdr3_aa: CSTTIADRKGREPQHF
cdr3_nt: TGCAGCACGACTATCGCGGACAGGAAAGGGAGAGAGCCCCAGCATTTT

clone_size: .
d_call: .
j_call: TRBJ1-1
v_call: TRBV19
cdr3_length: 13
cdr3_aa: CASSITSSTEAFF
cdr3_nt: TGTGCCAGTAGTATCACTTCGTCCACTGAAGCTTTCTTT

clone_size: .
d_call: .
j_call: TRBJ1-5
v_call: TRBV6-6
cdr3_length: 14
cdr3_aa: CASSYAESNQPQHF
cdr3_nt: TGTGCCAGCAGTTACGCGGAAAGCAATCAGCCCCAGCATTTT

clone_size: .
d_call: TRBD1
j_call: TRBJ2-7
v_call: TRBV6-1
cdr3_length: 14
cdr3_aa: CAIRTGGTIYEQYF
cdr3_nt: TGTGCCATTAGAACAGGGGGGACGATCTACGAGCAGTACTTC

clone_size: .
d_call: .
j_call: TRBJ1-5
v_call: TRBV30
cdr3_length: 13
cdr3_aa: CAWSVQRDSAQHF
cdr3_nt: TGTGCCTGGAGTGTACAGCGGGACTCGGCCCAGCATTTT

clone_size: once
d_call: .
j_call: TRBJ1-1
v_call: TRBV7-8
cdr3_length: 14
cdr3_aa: CASSPRDFNTEAFF
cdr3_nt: TGTGCCAGCAGCCCCCGGGACTTCAACACTGAAGCTTTCTTT

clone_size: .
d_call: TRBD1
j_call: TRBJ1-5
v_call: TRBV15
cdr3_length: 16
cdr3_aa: CATSSHRTGTRQPQHF
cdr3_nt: TGTGCCACCAGCAGCCATAGGACAGGCACGAGACAGCCCCAGCATTTT

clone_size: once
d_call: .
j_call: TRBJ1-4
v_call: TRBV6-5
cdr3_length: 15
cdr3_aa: CASTTLGVSDEKLFF
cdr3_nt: TGTGCCAGCACCACCCTCGGGGTGAGCGATGAAAAACTGTTTTTT

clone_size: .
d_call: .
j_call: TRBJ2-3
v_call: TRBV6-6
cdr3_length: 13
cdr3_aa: CASSYLLTDTQYF
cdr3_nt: TGTGCCAGCAGTTACCTTCTCACAGATACGCAGTATTTT

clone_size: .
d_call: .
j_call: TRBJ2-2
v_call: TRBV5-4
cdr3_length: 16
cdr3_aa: CASSIRSQGAAGELFF
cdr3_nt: TGTGCCAGCAGCATAAGGTCCCAGGGTGCCGCCGGGGAGCTGTTTTTT

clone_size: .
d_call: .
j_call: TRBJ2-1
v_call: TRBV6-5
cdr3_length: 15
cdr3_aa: CASSYSSGATNEQFF
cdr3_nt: TGTGCCAGCAGTTACTCGTCTGGGGCTACGAATGAGCAGTTCTTC